A selection of T cell receptor beta chains follows, all from one sample in a study of blood T cell repertoires in COVID-19. Sequencing used immunoSEQ multiplex PCR; TCRdb keeps in-frame clones, though not all of them. The sample yields approximately 400,000 clones, 88% seen once. Sequenced input: PBMCs or T cells enriched from blood (not recorded which). The receptor set was obtained from a woman aged 18-29 years who had recovered from COVID-19. The CDR3 runs from the conserved cysteine through the conserved F or W. A D gene is named only where the DNA matches it firmly. Rows give clone size only sometimes, using once, few, many, or a class for an expanded clone.

>TRBJ2-3|.|TRBV2|TRBD2
CASRRASGVWDTQYF
TGTGCCAGCAGGCGGGCTAGCGGGGTCTGGGATACGCAGTATTTT
>TRBJ2-1|few|TRBV10-2|TRBD1
CASSVGQALGYNEQFF
TGCGCCAGCAGCGTAGGACAGGCCTTGGGCTACAATGAGCAGTTCTTC
>TRBJ1-1|few|TRBV10-1|TRBD1
CASSESGGQGEVEAFF
TGCGCCAGCAGTGAGTCAGGGGGACAGGGGGAGGTTGAAGCTTTCTTT
>TRBJ2-7|few|TRBV10-3|TRBD1
CAISETRDRSYEQYF
TGTGCCATCAGTGAGACACGGGACAGATCCTACGAGCAGTACTTC
>TRBJ1-1|.|TRBV28|.
CASSSPSRAFF
TGTGCCAGCAGTTCCCCCTCGAGAGCTTTCTTT
>TRBJ2-7|few|TRBV27|TRBD2
CASSFSGGSSYEQYF
TGTGCCAGCAGTTTCAGCGGGGGGAGCTCCTACGAGCAGTACTTC
>TRBJ1-4|.|TRBV12-5|.
CASGRGRWEENEKLFF
TGTGCTAGTGGTCGAGGCCGCTGGGAGGAGAATGAAAAACTGTTTTTT
>TRBJ1-1|.|TRBV3-1/TRBV3-2|TRBD1
CASSQGDRVTTEAFF
TGTGCCAGCAGCCAAGGGGACAGGGTGACCACTGAAGCTTTCTTT
>TRBJ1-1|.|TRBV4-1|.
CASSQDPELNTEAFF
TGCGCCAGCAGCCAAGATCCCGAGCTCAACACTGAAGCTTTCTTT
>TRBJ1-1|.|TRBV9|.
CASSPGGGNTEAFF
TGTGCCAGCAGCCCGGGGGGCGGGAACACTGAAGCTTTCTTT
>TRBJ2-1|.|TRBV27|.
CASSSKGIEQFF
TGTGCCAGCAGTTCCAAGGGGATTGAGCAGTTCTTC
>TRBJ2-1|.|TRBV18|TRBD2
CASSRRDTSGGAVEQFF
TGTGCCAGCTCACGGCGCGATACTAGCGGGGGGGCCGTTGAGCAGTTCTTC
>TRBJ1-4|.|TRBV5-1|TRBD1
CASNSGTGNEKLFF
TGCGCCAGCAACTCCGGGACAGGGAATGAAAAACTGTTTTTT
>TRBJ1-2|.|TRBV12-3/TRBV12-4|.
CASSLVGGYGYTF
TGTGCCAGCAGTTTAGTAGGGGGATATGGCTACACCTTC
>TRBJ2-4|.|TRBV6-5|TRBD2
CASIPISGGENIQYF
TGTGCCAGCATACCCATTAGCGGGGGAGAAAACATTCAGTACTTC
>TRBJ2-7|.|TRBV12-3/TRBV12-4|.
CASSSTYREQYF
TGTGCCAGCAGTTCAACTTACAGGGAGCAGTACTTC
>TRBJ2-1|medium-sized|TRBV19|TRBD2
CASSAGGDYNEQFF
TGTGCCAGCTCAGCGGGGGGGGATTACAATGAGCAGTTCTTC
>TRBJ2-2|few|TRBV7-2|.
CASSLERTQVGELFF
TGTGCCAGCAGCTTAGAGAGGACTCAGGTCGGGGAGCTGTTTTTT
>TRBJ1-1|.|TRBV14|TRBD1
CASRERGHRGEAFF
TGTGCCAGCAGGGAAAGAGGACACAGGGGTGAAGCTTTCTTT
>TRBJ1-5|.|TRBV27|TRBD1
CASSYGTGGNQPQHF
TGTGCCAGCAGTTACGGGACAGGGGGCAATCAGCCCCAGCATTTT
>TRBJ2-1|.|TRBV6-4|TRBD1
CASSASTGGDEQFF
TGTGCCAGCAGTGCATCGACAGGGGGCGATGAGCAGTTCTTC
>TRBJ1-2|.|TRBV27|.
CASSLSGEWGDGGGRYGYTF
TGTGCCAGCAGTTTATCGGGCGAGTGGGGGGACGGGGGAGGTAGATATGGCTACACCTTC
>TRBJ2-2|.|TRBV5-1|.
CASSFAGGTGELFF
TGCGCCAGCAGCTTCGCAGGGGGGACCGGGGAGCTGTTTTTT
>TRBJ2-3|.|TRBV5-6|TRBD1
CASSLGHGQGTGSTDTQYF
TGTGCCAGCAGCTTGGGCCACGGACAGGGGACCGGAAGCACAGATACGCAGTATTTT
>TRBJ1-1|.|TRBV28|.
CASSLKEGWTEAFF
TGTGCCAGCAGTTTGAAGGAGGGCTGGACTGAAGCTTTCTTT
>TRBJ1-2|.|TRBV5-4|TRBD1
CASSTTTGTGYTF
TGTGCCAGCAGCACAACGACAGGGACCGGCTACACCTTC
>TRBJ2-5|.|TRBV6-5|.
CASSRGGETQYF
TGTGCCAGCAGCCGGGGTGGGGAGACCCAGTACTTC
>TRBJ2-3|.|TRBV18|.
CASSPIGSGTDTQYF
TGTGCCAGCTCGCCGATCGGTTCCGGCACAGATACGCAGTATTTT
>TRBJ1-1|.|TRBV5-6|TRBD1
CASSRQGVLANTEAFF
TGTGCCAGCAGCCGACAGGGGGTATTAGCGAACACTGAAGCTTTCTTT
>TRBJ1-4|.|TRBV27|TRBD1
CASSLTGTEHEKLFF
TGTGCCAGCAGTTTAACCGGGACAGAACATGAAAAACTGTTTTTT
>TRBJ2-7|.|TRBV5-1|TRBD1
CASSFWTGYEQYF
TGCGCCAGCAGCTTCTGGACAGGCTACGAGCAGTACTTC
>TRBJ1-2|.|TRBV7-2|.
CASSSRGEYGYTF
TGTGCCAGCAGCTCTCGGGGGGAATATGGCTACACCTTC
>TRBJ2-2|.|TRBV10-3|.
CATGPGGGASNTGELFF
TGTGCCACTGGGCCGGGGGGCGGGGCTTCGAACACCGGGGAGCTGTTTTTT
>TRBJ2-7|.|TRBV4-1|.
CASSFFGGTSYEQYF
TGCGCCAGCAGCTTCTTCGGGGGAACCTCCTACGAGCAGTACTTC
>TRBJ2-7|.|TRBV2|TRBD2
CASSEWTSGGAVSYEQYF
TGTGCCAGCAGTGAATGGACTAGCGGGGGGGCCGTCTCCTACGAGCAGTACTTC
>TRBJ1-1|few|TRBV20-1|.
CSAGRTEAFF
TGCAGTGCTGGGAGGACTGAAGCTTTCTTT
>TRBJ1-3|once|TRBV27|.
CASSIVDSVSGNTIYF
TGTGCCAGCAGCATCGTCGACAGCGTCTCTGGAAACACCATATATTTT
>TRBJ2-2|.|TRBV6-5|.
CASSYSQGRAGELFF
TGTGCCAGCAGTTACTCACAGGGTCGGGCCGGGGAGCTGTTTTTT
>TRBJ1-4|.|TRBV19|TRBD1
CASSTGTGRQGEKLFF
TGTGCCAGTAGTACGGGGACAGGGCGTCAAGGTGAAAAACTGTTTTTT
>TRBJ2-7|.|TRBV10-3|TRBD1
CAISVGTAVGEQYF
TGTGCCATCAGTGTTGGGACAGCGGTCGGAGAGCAGTACTTC
>TRBJ2-7|few|TRBV7-6|TRBD1
CASSPGQGKVFTYEQYF
TGTGCCAGCAGCCCGGGACAGGGGAAGGTATTTACCTACGAGCAGTACTTC
>TRBJ1-1|.|TRBV9|TRBD1
CASSPRLVRQGGGNTEAFF
TGTGCCAGCAGCCCCCGATTGGTTAGACAGGGAGGAGGGAACACTGAAGCTTTCTTT
>TRBJ2-2|.|TRBV5-1|.
CASSLATHTGELFF
TGCGCCAGCAGCTTGGCCACTCACACCGGGGAGCTGTTTTTT
>TRBJ2-3|.|TRBV4-2|TRBD2
CASSQASGGGIDTQYF
TGTGCCAGCAGCCAAGCTAGCGGGGGGGGAATAGATACGCAGTATTTT
>TRBJ1-1|.|TRBV7-8|TRBD1
CASSLRQGGTEAFF
TGTGCCAGCAGCTTAAGACAGGGAGGAACTGAAGCTTTCTTT
>TRBJ1-1|.|TRBV2|.
CASRTQGQGTEAFF
TGTGCCAGCAGAACACAGGGACAAGGTACTGAAGCTTTCTTT
>TRBJ1-4|.|TRBV18|.
CASSESREKLFF
TGTGCCAGCTCAGAGTCCAGGGAAAAACTGTTTTTT
>TRBJ1-1|once|TRBV7-2|.
CASSSRTAGGTEAFF
TGTGCCAGCAGCTCCCGGACAGCCGGTGGCACTGAAGCTTTCTTT